This is a list of T cell receptor beta chains from one sample in a study of CD8 T cells in Susac syndrome. TCRdb re-analysed the immunoSEQ multiplex PCR reads in MiXCR, keeping a single row per CDR3 protein. The sample yields some 210,000 distinct CDR3 sequences, about 94% seen once. The sequencing input was CD4+ T cells from PBMCs. These receptors were collected from a human donor with Susac syndrome. CDR3s include the opening cysteine and the closing phenylalanine or tryptophan. A D gene is named only where the DNA matches it firmly. Part of the rows lack a size; the others show once, few, many or a class for expanded clones.

>TRBV6-1|NA|TRBJ2-7|NA
CASSSKVRGYEQYF
TGTGCCAGCAGTTCGAAGGTCCGGGGCTACGAGCAGTACTTC
>TRBV20-1|NA|TRBJ2-7|NA
CSARGIDEQYF
TGCAGTGCTAGGGGGATTGACGAGCAGTACTTC
>TRBV30|NA|TRBJ1-2|NA
CAWSPGGAGYTF
TGTGCCTGGAGCCCTGGCGGGGCTGGCTACACCTTC
>TRBV19|once|TRBJ1-5|NA
CASSIPQGNNQPQHF
TGTGCCAGTAGTATCCCACAGGGAAACAATCAGCCCCAGCATTTT
>TRBV30|NA|TRBJ2-7|TRBD1
CAWSVGDRLYEQYF
TGTGCCTGGAGTGTGGGGGACAGACTCTACGAGCAGTACTTC
>TRBV7-8|NA|TRBJ2-1|NA
CASPGLNEQFF
TGTGCCAGCCCGGGCCTCAATGAGCAGTTCTTC
>TRBV2|NA|TRBJ2-2|NA
CASSAPQGLGTGELFF
TGTGCCAGCAGTGCCCCCCAGGGGTTAGGGACCGGGGAGCTGTTTTTT
>TRBV20-1|NA|TRBJ1-5|NA
CSAWDGTYQPQHF
TGCAGTGCTTGGGACGGAACTTATCAGCCCCAGCATTTT
>TRBV5-1|NA|TRBJ1-5|TRBD1
CASSEGTGNSNQPQHF
TGCGCCAGCAGCGAGGGGACAGGCAATAGCAATCAGCCCCAGCATTTT
>TRBV7-8|NA|TRBJ2-7|TRBD2
CASRSTGTRAYEQYF
TGTGCCAGCAGAAGTACCGGGACTAGAGCCTACGAGCAGTACTTC
>TRBV18|NA|TRBJ1-1|NA
CASSPIPSGEAFF
TGTGCCAGCTCACCTATCCCGTCAGGGGAAGCTTTCTTT
>TRBV4-2|NA|TRBJ1-1|NA
CASSQVRGTENTEAFF
TGTGCCAGCAGCCAAGTCCGGGGGACGGAGAACACTGAAGCTTTCTTT
>TRBV29-1|NA|TRBJ2-3|NA
CSAVQGSFTDTQYF
TGCAGCGCCGTGCAGGGGTCGTTCACAGATACGCAGTATTTT
>TRBV10-3|NA|TRBJ2-5|TRBD1
CAISEGTGKETQYF
TGTGCCATCAGTGAAGGGACAGGGAAAGAGACCCAGTACTTC
>TRBV29-1|NA|TRBJ2-2|TRBD2
CSCLAAYTGELFF
TGCAGCTGTCTAGCGGCCTACACCGGGGAGCTGTTTTTT
>TRBV7-9|NA|TRBJ1-1|TRBD1
CASSLQGGRTEAFF
TGTGCCAGCAGCTTACAGGGGGGGAGGACTGAAGCTTTCTTT
>TRBV20-1|once|TRBJ1-1|NA
CSLSGGGTEAFF
TGCAGTCTTTCGGGGGGGGGCACTGAAGCTTTCTTT
>TRBV12-3/TRBV12-4|NA|TRBJ2-1|NA
CASSLGRGAWNEQFF
TGTGCCAGCAGTTTAGGCAGGGGAGCTTGGAATGAGCAGTTCTTC
>TRBV10-3|NA|TRBJ1-6|TRBD1
CAIRGQGDSPLHF
TGTGCCATCAGGGGACAGGGGGATTCACCCCTCCACTTT
>TRBV5-5|once|TRBJ1-3|TRBD1
CASSQGGLGNTIYF
TGTGCCAGCAGCCAGGGGGGTCTTGGAAACACCATATATTTT
>TRBV7-8|NA|TRBJ2-1|TRBD2
CASSLEAQTSKFF
TGTGCCAGCAGCTTAGAGGCTCAGACTAGCAAGTTCTTC
>TRBV12-3/TRBV12-4|NA|TRBJ1-6|NA
CASSSTGVNSPLHF
TGTGCCAGCAGCTCGACAGGAGTGAATTCACCCCTCCACTTT
>TRBV19|NA|TRBJ2-2|NA
CASSTGQGGTGELFF
TGTGCCAGTAGTACCGGACAGGGAGGGACCGGGGAGCTGTTTTTT
>TRBV20-1|NA|TRBJ2-1|TRBD2
CSADLAGGWNNEQFF
TGCAGTGCCGATCTAGCGGGGGGGTGGAACAATGAGCAGTTCTTC
>TRBV20-1|NA|TRBJ2-7|NA
CSASQGNYEQYF
TGCAGTGCTAGTCAAGGTAACTACGAGCAGTACTTC
>TRBV20-1|NA|TRBJ2-7|NA
CSASQGIGEQYF
TGCAGTGCTAGCCAGGGGATCGGCGAGCAGTACTTC
>TRBV12-3/TRBV12-4|NA|TRBJ2-2|NA
CASTPNGNTGELFF
TGTGCCAGCACCCCGAACGGGAACACCGGGGAGCTGTTTTTT
>TRBV12-3/TRBV12-4|NA|TRBJ1-4|NA
CASSAEGAPAEKLFF
TGTGCCAGCAGTGCGGAAGGGGCGCCCGCTGAAAAACTGTTTTTT